A single sample is the source of the 32 T cell receptor beta chains below, sequenced in a study of spatial heterogeneity in lung cancer (dated by TCRdb to the late 2010s). Receptors were amplified or captured by 5' RACE. The run used a NextSeq 500. Starting from the raw public reads, TCRdb applied fastp trimming at Q25, assembled clones with MiXCR and retained in-frame beta chains. Records with the same CDR3 protein are collapsed into one entry carrying the most frequent genes and DNA. The sample table holds about 6,600 distinct CDR3 sequences, of which roughly 18% were seen once. The ten largest clones capture about 15% of the sample. The label giving this sample's time point can be read as: sample taken at primary tumor resection. The source material was normal lung tissue next to the tumor, sampled at surgery. The source is a male donor with early-stage non-small cell lung cancer.

Only a few counts were recorded for this clonotype. This chain links TRBV29-1 with TRBJ1-1; D is ambiguous. The V and J ends lost 5 bases and 1 base respectively, with 2 bases between them. In germline, CDR1 is SQVTM, CDR2 ANQGSEA. This CDR3 region has 10 residues. Here the CDR3 DNA reads TGCAGCGTTCGGAACACTGAAGCTTTCTTT. Protein product: CSVRNTEAFF.

The chain couples TRBV7-8 to TRBJ2-7, with D possibly TRBD2 on 6 matching bases. Trimming shortened V by 5 bases and J by 5 bases, and 16 bases separated the two germline ends. The germline V gene has CDR1 SGHVS and CDR2 FQNEAQ. CDR3 length: 14 amino acids. The CDR3 sequence: CASSPQPGGNEQYF. The DNA of the CDR3 is TGTGCCAGCAGCCCCCAACCCGGGGGAAACGAGCAGTACTTC.

The chain uses TRBV29-1 and TRBJ2-7; D may correspond to TRBD1 or TRBD2 (6 bases each). The V gene's germline CDR1 is SQVTM and CDR2 ANQGSEA. With 6 bases removed from V and 4 bases from J, the gap between germline ends came to 13 bases. The CDR3 is 12 residues long. The CDR3 here is CSVWGAGYEQYF. For the CDR3, the DNA is TGCAGCGTGTGGGGGGCGGGATACGAGCAGTACTTC.

By sample share, this clonotype is medium-sized. The chain employs TRBV12-3 or TRBV12-4 and TRBJ2-1; 9 bases are shared with TRBD2. Trimming cost V 6 bases and J 7 bases; bases outside gene matches: 7. The CDR3 has 14 residues. CDR3 bases: TGTGCCAGCAGGGCTGGGACTAGCCTGAATGAGCAGTTCTTC. It translates to CASRAGTSLNEQFF.

V is TRBV7-9 and J is TRBJ2-5; D is perhaps TRBD2 (6 bases). The ends were cut back, 1 base at V and 2 bases at J, with 8 bases in the middle. The CDR3 contains 14 residues. Germline V CDR1 and CDR2: SEHNR, FQNEAQ (reference sequence). DNA for the CDR3: TGTGCCAGCAGCTTAGGGGACTTTCAAGAGACCCAGTACTTC. Encoded protein: CASSLGDFQETQYF.

This rearrangement joins TRBV28 to TRBJ1-2, with a possible D match to TRBD1 (6 bases). The V and J ends lost 5 bases and 3 bases respectively, with 16 bases between them. The CDR3 covers 15 residues. Germline V gene lookup returns CDR1 MDHEN and CDR2 SYDVKM. CDR3 nucleotide sequence: TGTGCCAGCAGTCCTGGCAGGGGTAAGGACTATGGCTACACCTTC. This encodes CASSPGRGKDYGYTF.

A few counts support this clonotype. The chain has TRBV2 and TRBJ2-7, with D hard to call. This CDR3 is 11 amino acids long. CDR1 and CDR2 from the germline V gene are SNHLY and FYNNEI. V lost 8 bases, J lost 5 bases, and 10 bases lay in between. The CDR3 region is CASRIYHEQYF. In nucleotides, the CDR3 is TGTGCCAGCCGTATCTACCACGAGCAGTACTTC. The whole variable domain, filled in from reference TRBV2 and TRBJ2-7, reads EPEVTQTPSHQVTQMGQEVILRCVPISNHLYFYWYRQILGQKVEFLVSFYNNEISEKSEIFDDQFSVERPDGSNFTLKIRSTKLEDSAMYFCASRIYHEQYFGPGTRLTVT.

The V gene is TRBV30, the J gene TRBJ1-4; D uncertain. CDR3 length: 11 amino acids. CDR1 is GTSNPN, CDR2 SVGIG, per germline (reference sequence). V lost 5 bases, J lost 8 bases, and 9 bases lay in between. The CDR3 region has the DNA TGTGCCTGGGGAAAAGGGGAAAAACTGTTTTTT. Translated: CAWGKGEKLFF.

A few counts support this clonotype. The V call is TRBV6-4, the J call TRBJ2-2, with 8 bases lining up with TRBD1. CDR3 size: 14 residues. CDR1 and CDR2 from the germline V gene are MRHNA and SNTAGT. With V trimmed by 3 bases and J by 7 bases, 4 bases remained unmatched. The CDR3 region is CASSEAGGIGELFF. The CDR3 DNA reads TGTGCCAGCAGTGAGGCAGGGGGCATCGGGGAGCTGTTTTTT.

This clonotype was observed once. The gene calls are TRBV6-2 or TRBV6-3 and TRBJ2-2, with D hard to call. The V end was cut by 4 bases, the J end by 1 base, with 7 bases between. Germline V gives CDR1 MNHEY, CDR2 SVGEGT. The CDR3 totals 14 residues. The DNA for the CDR3 is TGTGCCAGCAGTTCCAACAAGAACACCGGGGAGCTGTTTTTT. Protein: CASSSNKNTGELFF.

This clonotype is deemed medium-sized (0.01 to 0.1%). The chain recombines TRBV10-3 with TRBJ1-5, with TRBD1 matching over 7 bases. Germline CDR1 ENHRY, CDR2 SYGVKD. Losses at the gene ends were 6 bases for V and 6 bases for J; bases not matched to a gene: 8. This CDR3 has 14 amino acids. The CDR3 bases are TGTGCCATCAGCCTTGACAGGGTGGCTCAGCCCCAGCATTTT. This gives the protein CAISLDRVAQPQHF.

This clonotype has just a few counts. The chain links TRBV29-1 to TRBJ2-7; 9 bases map to TRBD1. Germline CDR1 and CDR2: SQVTM and ANQGSEA. With 3 bases clipped from V and 6 bases from J, the junction kept 6 bases outside the gene matches. The CDR3 covers 13 residues. The CDR3 loop reads CSVDGQGRGEQYF. CDR3 nucleotide sequence: TGCAGCGTTGATGGACAGGGGAGAGGCGAGCAGTACTTC.

The chain recombines TRBV30 with TRBJ2-3; possibly TRBD2 for D (5 bases). This CDR3 is built from 12 residues. Trimming shortened V by 5 bases and J by 0 bases, and 6 bases separated the two germline ends. Germline CDR1 and CDR2: GTSNPN and SVGIG (reference sequence). The CDR3 DNA sequence: TGTGCCTGGTCGGGGAGCACAGATACGCAGTATTTT. Translated, it gives CAWSGSTDTQYF. Full variable domain (remainder filled in from reference TRBV30 and TRBJ2-3): SQTIHQWPATLVQPVGSPLSLECTVEGTSNPNLYWYRQAAGRGLQLLFYSVGIGQISSEVPQNLSASRPQDRQFILSSKKLLLSDSGFYLCAWSGSTDTQYFGPGTRLTVL.

This clonotype qualifies as medium-sized. The genes are TRBV27 and TRBJ2-1; D is possibly TRBD2 (5 bases). CDR1 is MNHEY, CDR2 SMNVEV, per germline (reference sequence). The CDR3 runs 14 residues. Trimming removed 6 bases from V and 0 bases from J, with 9 bases in between. The CDR3 sequence is CASSPGSSYNEQFF. DNA of the CDR3: TGTGCCAGCAGCCCGGGGAGCTCCTACAATGAGCAGTTCTTC.

This sequence joins TRBV29-1 and TRBJ2-7; D may be TRBD1 (6 bases). V gave up 5 bases and J gave up 0 bases, with 20 bases separating them. CDR3 length equals 16 residues. CDR1 is SQVTM and CDR2 is ANQGSEA in the germline V gene. CDR3: CSVLGRSGVSSYEQYF. Written as DNA, the CDR3 is TGCAGCGTTCTGGGGCGTTCAGGGGTAAGCTCCTACGAGCAGTACTTC.

The V gene is TRBV10-1, the J gene TRBJ2-1; 7 bases fit TRBD2. V trimming: 4 bases; J trimming: 1 base; junction bases outside the gene matches: 10. Germline CDR1 and CDR2: WNHNN and SYGVQD (reference sequence). This CDR3 region has 17 residues. In nucleotides, the CDR3 is TGCGCCAGCAGTGGGCAGCGGGGAGGCCCATCCTACAATGAGCAGTTCTTC. Translation: CASSGQRGGPSYNEQFF.

Relative to its sample, this clonotype is medium-sized. The V call is TRBV6-2 or TRBV6-3, the J call TRBJ2-3; 7 bases line up with TRBD2. This CDR3 is built from 19 residues. Germline loops: CDR1 MNHEY, CDR2 SVGEGT. V trimming: 5 bases; J trimming: 2 bases; junction bases outside the gene matches: 19. CDR3 DNA sequence: TGTGCCAGCAGTACTGCCACAAACAGGAAACTAGCGAACACAGATACGCAGTATTTT. Translation gives CASSTATNRKLANTDTQYF.

The chain has TRBV5-1 and TRBJ2-7; 12 bases line up with TRBD1. This CDR3 has 13 residues. Germline CDR1 is SGHRS and CDR2 is YFSETQ. V lost 4 bases to trimming and J lost 6 bases; unmatched junction nucleotides: 2. The CDR3 loop is CASSRDRGREQYF. In nucleotides, the CDR3 is TGCGCCAGCAGCCGGGACAGGGGGCGCGAGCAGTACTTC.

By sample share, this clonotype is medium-sized. V gene TRBV20-1 combines with J gene TRBJ2-7; the D gene is possibly TRBD1 (6 bases). Germline V CDR1 and CDR2: DFQATT, SNEGSKA (reference sequence). V lost 5 bases and J 3 bases, leaving 11 bases between the germline ends. This CDR3 is built from 12 residues. The CDR3 protein is CSADGQSYEQYF. The CDR3, as DNA: TGCAGTGCTGATGGACAGAGCTACGAGCAGTACTTC.

This clonotype qualifies as medium-sized. This chain connects TRBV9 to TRBJ2-2; possible D gene TRBD2, 5 bases. From germline, CDR1 is SGDLS and CDR2 YYNGEE. The CDR3 totals 16 residues. With 2 bases removed from V and 8 bases from J, the gap between germline ends came to 19 bases. For the CDR3, the DNA is TGTGCCAGCAGCGTTGACCCGGGCTTAAGCGGTGGGGAGCTGTTTTTT. Its translation: CASSVDPGLSGGELFF.

The rearrangement uses TRBV15 and TRBJ1-5, with 9 nucleotides matching TRBD1. The germline V gene encodes CDR1 LNHNV and CDR2 YYDKDF (reference sequence). The CDR3 sequence is 15 residues long. The ends lost 3 bases at V and 6 bases at J; junction bases unmatched: 6. As DNA, the CDR3 is TGTGCCACCAGCAGGGCGGGGACAGGGAGTCAGCCCCAGCATTTT. Protein product: CATSRAGTGSQPQHF.

This clonotype is judged medium-sized (0.01 to 0.1%). This chain connects TRBV6-2 or TRBV6-3 to TRBJ2-7, with a possible D match to TRBD2 (5 bases). CDR1 is MNHEY, CDR2 SVGEGT, per germline. This CDR3 is built from 14 residues. V was shortened by 7 bases and J by 5 bases, with 18 bases between the two germline ends. The CDR3 loop is CASTDEGTPHEQYF. DNA for the CDR3: TGTGCCAGCACCGACGAGGGAACCCCCCACGAGCAGTACTTC.

In its sample, this clonotype is medium-sized. The CDR3 protein is CSGRTGYEKLFF. CDR3 nucleotide sequence: TGCAGCGGACGGACAGGGTATGAAAAACTGTTTTTT. The chain combines TRBV29-1 with TRBJ1-4; 8 bases line up with TRBD1. Germline CDR1 SQVTM, CDR2 ANQGSEA. The V gene end was trimmed by 7 bases and the J gene end by 6 bases; junction bases not matched to a gene: 4. The length of the CDR3 is 12 residues.

The rearrangement uses TRBV11-2 and TRBJ2-1; weak D call: TRBD2 (5 bases). Trimming took 6 bases from V and 6 from J, leaving 15 bases between them. The CDR3 contains 14 residues. CDR1 and CDR2 (germline): SGHAT, FQNNGV. The CDR3 region has the DNA TGTGCCAGCAGTCGGTCCTTAGAGGGCAATGAGCAGTTCTTC. It specifies CASSRSLEGNEQFF.

The V gene is TRBV4-3, the J gene TRBJ2-7; D uncertain. The CDR3 has 15 amino acids. Trimming stripped 0 bases from V and 3 bases from J, with 12 bases between. Germline V gene sequence: CDR1 LGHNA, CDR2 YSLEER. The DNA for the CDR3 is TGCGCCAGCAGCCAAGAGAAGGTTCCCAACTACGAGCAGTACTTC. Protein: CASSQEKVPNYEQYF.

The chain is built from TRBV14 and TRBJ1-5; D call uncertain. The CDR3 consists of 13 residues. Trimming took off 0 bases at V and 10 bases at J, with 10 bases between the two ends. Germline V gene data show CDR1 as SGHDN and CDR2 as FVKESK. The CDR3 sequence: CASSQDEGGPQHF. In DNA, the CDR3 is TGTGCCAGCAGCCAAGATGAAGGTGGTCCCCAGCATTTT.

This clonotype has a handful of counts. J is TRBJ2-6 and V is TRBV2; 8 bases line up with TRBD1. CDR1 and CDR2 (germline): SNHLY, FYNNEI. The CDR3 covers 16 residues. Trimming at V came to 4 bases and at J to 2 bases, leaving 4 bases not matched to a gene. The CDR3 DNA sequence: TGTGCCAGCAGTGCCGGGACAGGCACTGGGGCCAACGTCCTGACTTTC. Translated, it gives CASSAGTGTGANVLTF.

The V gene is TRBV6-1, the J gene TRBJ2-3; D is uncertain. CDR1 and CDR2 (germline): MNHNS, SASEGT. Trimming stripped 3 bases from V and 6 bases from J, with 13 bases between. CDR3 size: 14 residues. In nucleotides, the CDR3 is TGTGCCAGCAGTGATGGTCGGCTATCGGATACGCAGTATTTT. Translating it yields CASSDGRLSDTQYF.

The rearrangement joins TRBV20-1 to TRBJ2-7, with D unclear. V was clipped by 0 bases and J by 5 bases, with 14 bases between them. The CDR3 consists of 14 residues. Germline V gene data show CDR1 as DFQATT and CDR2 as SNEGSKA (reference sequence). In DNA form, the CDR3 reads TGCAGTGCTAGAGATACGGCTAGAGTTGACGAGCAGTACTTC. Translated, it gives CSARDTARVDEQYF.

By share of the sample, this clonotype is large. This rearrangement joins TRBV11-2 to TRBJ2-1, with D unresolved. This CDR3 spans 13 amino acids. V was pared by 3 bases and J by 6 bases, with 9 bases between. The V gene's germline CDR1 is SGHAT and CDR2 FQNNGV. The CDR3 sequence: CASSFGASNEQFF. The DNA of the CDR3 is TGTGCCAGCAGCTTCGGAGCGAGCAATGAGCAGTTCTTC.

The CDR3 sequence: CASSGTSGISQFF. The CDR3 region has the DNA TGTGCCAGCAGTGGGACTAGCGGGATCAGTCAGTTCTTC. The chain uses TRBV2 and TRBJ2-1; TRBD2 agrees at 12 bases. V shed 4 bases and J 13 bases; nucleotides not matched to a gene: 5. Germline assignment: CDR1 SNHLY and CDR2 FYNNEI. This CDR3 has 13 amino acids.

This clonotype was found a few times. A single base separates this from a much larger clone, so it may be a read error. This rearrangement joins TRBV7-8 to TRBJ2-2; D is uncertain. Germline V gives CDR1 SGHVS, CDR2 FQNEAQ. This CDR3 contains 15 residues. Deletions cut 2 bases from V and 7 bases from J, with 14 bases between. The CDR3 DNA reads as TGTGCCAGCAGCTTATTTGGGCCTCGGAGCGGGGAGCTGTTTTTT. Protein product: CASSLFGPRSGELFF.